A selection of T cell receptor beta chains follows, all from one sample in a study of Ad26.COV2.S vaccination and SARS-CoV-2 variants. Measured with immunoSEQ multiplex PCR; TCRdb has only the in-frame clones, and not every one. Of about 330,000 clones in the sample, 85% to 90% were seen once. The specimen was peripheral blood, collected in a trial of Ad26.COV2.S vaccine versus placebo. These receptors all stem from a person aged 18-65 years who received the Ad26.COV2.S COVID-19 vaccine or a placebo. The CDR3 runs from the conserved cysteine through the conserved F or W. Each record gives: J gene, V gene, D gene, clone size, CDR3 protein, CDR3 DNA. The D gene is left open where the match is weak. Rows may omit the clone size; those that give it use once, few, many or a size class.

j_call: TRBJ2-7
v_call: TRBV11-2
d_call: NA
clone_size: NA
cdr3_aa: CASSSNYEQYF
cdr3_nt: TGTGCCAGCAGCTCAAACTACGAGCAGTACTTC

j_call: TRBJ2-5
v_call: TRBV29-1
d_call: TRBD2
clone_size: few
cdr3_aa: CSDTGLASQETQYF
cdr3_nt: TGCAGCGATACGGGACTAGCGAGCCAAGAGACCCAGTACTTC

j_call: TRBJ2-5
v_call: TRBV7-9
d_call: TRBD2
clone_size: NA
cdr3_aa: CASSPPGGLEETQYF
cdr3_nt: TGTGCCAGCAGCCCACCCGGGGGGTTGGAAGAGACCCAGTACTTC

j_call: TRBJ1-5
v_call: TRBV19
d_call: TRBD1
clone_size: NA
cdr3_aa: CASSPDRGYGQPQHF
cdr3_nt: TGTGCCAGTAGTCCCGACAGGGGGTATGGACAGCCCCAGCATTTT

j_call: TRBJ2-1
v_call: TRBV5-1
d_call: TRBD1
clone_size: NA
cdr3_aa: CASNLDREGNEQFF
cdr3_nt: TGCGCCAGCAACCTGGACAGGGAAGGCAATGAGCAGTTCTTC

j_call: TRBJ2-2
v_call: TRBV7-2
d_call: NA
clone_size: NA
cdr3_aa: CASSLAPLKNTGELFF
cdr3_nt: TGTGCCAGCAGCTTAGCTCCCTTAAAGAACACCGGGGAGCTGTTTTTT

j_call: TRBJ2-7
v_call: TRBV29-1
d_call: NA
clone_size: NA
cdr3_aa: CSVVLGNVREQYF
cdr3_nt: TGCAGCGTTGTACTCGGGAATGTCCGTGAGCAGTACTTC

j_call: TRBJ2-3
v_call: TRBV5-4
d_call: NA
clone_size: NA
cdr3_aa: CASSQLVDLGADTQYF
cdr3_nt: TGTGCCAGCAGCCAACTAGTAGATTTAGGGGCAGATACGCAGTATTTT

j_call: TRBJ1-1
v_call: TRBV9
d_call: NA
clone_size: NA
cdr3_aa: CASSVEDQGNTEAFF
cdr3_nt: TGTGCCAGCAGCGTAGAGGACCAGGGTAACACTGAAGCTTTCTTT

j_call: TRBJ2-7
v_call: TRBV5-4
d_call: TRBD2
clone_size: few
cdr3_aa: CASSSHLAGAYEQYF
cdr3_nt: TGTGCCAGCAGCTCCCACTTAGCGGGGGCCTACGAGCAGTACTTC

j_call: TRBJ1-1
v_call: TRBV2
d_call: TRBD1
clone_size: NA
cdr3_aa: CAGTGVQNTEAFF
cdr3_nt: TGTGCCGGAACAGGGGTGCAGAACACTGAAGCTTTCTTT

j_call: TRBJ1-2
v_call: TRBV2
d_call: NA
clone_size: few
cdr3_aa: CASRTEGLANYGYTF
cdr3_nt: TGTGCCAGCAGAACGGAGGGCCTAGCTAACTATGGCTACACCTTC

j_call: TRBJ1-3
v_call: TRBV19
d_call: NA
clone_size: NA
cdr3_aa: CASKSGISGNTIYF
cdr3_nt: TGTGCCAGTAAATCGGGAATCTCTGGAAACACCATATATTTT

j_call: TRBJ1-1
v_call: TRBV18
d_call: NA
clone_size: few
cdr3_aa: CASSSNRDTEAFF
cdr3_nt: TGTGCCAGCTCCAGCAACAGGGACACTGAAGCTTTCTTT

j_call: TRBJ1-6
v_call: TRBV11-2
d_call: NA
clone_size: NA
cdr3_aa: CASSWETGVNSPLHF
cdr3_nt: TGTGCCAGCAGCTGGGAGACGGGGGTTAATTCACCCCTCCACTTT

j_call: TRBJ2-3
v_call: TRBV6-5
d_call: NA
clone_size: once
cdr3_aa: CASSYYGGWQYF
cdr3_nt: TGTGCCAGCAGTTATTACGGGGGTTGGCAGTATTTT

j_call: TRBJ2-3
v_call: TRBV7-9
d_call: TRBD2
clone_size: NA
cdr3_aa: CASSWTSGGVDTQYF
cdr3_nt: TGTGCCAGCAGCTGGACTAGCGGGGGGGTAGATACGCAGTATTTT

j_call: TRBJ1-1
v_call: TRBV6-2/TRBV6-3
d_call: TRBD1
clone_size: NA
cdr3_aa: CASSRDRGLVWTEAFF
cdr3_nt: TGTGCCAGCAGTCGGGACAGGGGATTGGTATGGACTGAAGCTTTCTTT

j_call: TRBJ1-1
v_call: TRBV5-6
d_call: NA
clone_size: NA
cdr3_aa: CASTRGGTEAFF
cdr3_nt: TGTGCCAGCACGAGAGGGGGAACTGAAGCTTTCTTT

j_call: TRBJ2-5
v_call: TRBV19
d_call: TRBD2
clone_size: NA
cdr3_aa: CASSAPTSGGLLRKTQYF
cdr3_nt: TGTGCCAGTAGTGCCCCGACTAGCGGGGGCCTTTTAAGGAAGACCCAGTACTTC

j_call: TRBJ2-1
v_call: TRBV5-8
d_call: TRBD2
clone_size: NA
cdr3_aa: CASSHLSGGAYNEQFF
cdr3_nt: TGTGCCAGCAGCCATCTTAGCGGGGGGGCCTACAATGAGCAGTTCTTC

j_call: TRBJ2-4
v_call: TRBV12-5
d_call: NA
clone_size: NA
cdr3_aa: CASGPQGPRSLAKNIQYF
cdr3_nt: TGTGCTAGTGGCCCTCAGGGGCCGCGTTCCTTAGCCAAAAACATTCAGTACTTC

j_call: TRBJ2-5
v_call: TRBV5-1
d_call: NA
clone_size: NA
cdr3_aa: CASSFWQSQETQYF
cdr3_nt: TGCGCCAGCAGCTTTTGGCAAAGCCAAGAGACCCAGTACTTC

j_call: TRBJ2-1
v_call: TRBV19
d_call: NA
clone_size: NA
cdr3_aa: CAAGGGGDNEQFF
cdr3_nt: TGTGCCGCAGGAGGTGGAGGCGACAATGAGCAGTTCTTC

j_call: TRBJ2-3
v_call: TRBV5-1
d_call: NA
clone_size: NA
cdr3_aa: CASSLVDTQYF
cdr3_nt: TGCGCCAGCAGCTTAGTAGATACGCAGTATTTT

j_call: TRBJ1-1
v_call: TRBV19
d_call: NA
clone_size: NA
cdr3_aa: CASSIRLGDRTEAFF
cdr3_nt: TGTGCCAGTAGTATAAGGTTGGGGGATCGCACTGAAGCTTTCTTT

j_call: TRBJ1-5
v_call: TRBV19
d_call: NA
clone_size: NA
cdr3_aa: CASSARDLNQPQHF
cdr3_nt: TGTGCCAGTAGTGCGAGGGACCTAAATCAGCCCCAGCATTTT

j_call: TRBJ2-2
v_call: TRBV7-3
d_call: NA
clone_size: NA
cdr3_aa: CASTTQGDSTGELFF
cdr3_nt: TGTGCCAGCACGACCCAAGGGGACTCAACCGGGGAGCTGTTTTTT

j_call: TRBJ1-5
v_call: TRBV6-5
d_call: NA
clone_size: NA
cdr3_aa: CASSSQPGGNQPQHF
cdr3_nt: TGTGCCAGCAGCTCACAGCCAGGGGGCAATCAGCCCCAGCATTTT

j_call: TRBJ2-7
v_call: TRBV6-5
d_call: NA
clone_size: NA
cdr3_aa: CASLRGPSSYEQYF
cdr3_nt: TGTGCCAGCCTGCGGGGCCCAAGCTCCTACGAGCAGTACTTC

j_call: TRBJ2-3
v_call: TRBV7-3
d_call: NA
clone_size: NA
cdr3_aa: CASSVGTPDTQYF
cdr3_nt: TGTGCCAGCAGCGTCGGGACGCCAGATACGCAGTATTTT

j_call: TRBJ1-3
v_call: TRBV9
d_call: TRBD1
clone_size: NA
cdr3_aa: CASSLTGGIDTIYF
cdr3_nt: TGTGCCAGCAGCCTGACAGGGGGCATTGACACCATATATTTT

j_call: TRBJ1-2
v_call: TRBV4-3
d_call: NA
clone_size: NA
cdr3_aa: CASSPLQEVLGYTF
cdr3_nt: TGCGCCAGCAGCCCACTACAGGAGGTCTTGGGCTACACCTTC

j_call: TRBJ1-5
v_call: TRBV19
d_call: NA
clone_size: NA
cdr3_aa: CASSIEGVPNQPQHF
cdr3_nt: TGTGCCAGTAGTATTGAGGGGGTCCCCAATCAGCCCCAGCATTTT

j_call: TRBJ1-2
v_call: TRBV30
d_call: NA
clone_size: NA
cdr3_aa: CAGRGPWYGYTF
cdr3_nt: TGTGCCGGAAGGGGCCCTTGGTATGGCTACACCTTC

j_call: TRBJ1-4
v_call: TRBV6-1
d_call: NA
clone_size: NA
cdr3_aa: CASSDRAIPNEKLFF
cdr3_nt: TGTGCCAGCAGTGACAGGGCGATACCTAATGAAAAACTGTTTTTT

j_call: TRBJ2-1
v_call: TRBV14
d_call: TRBD2
clone_size: NA
cdr3_aa: CASSQRLASVYEQFF
cdr3_nt: TGTGCCAGCAGCCAAAGACTAGCATCGGTCTATGAGCAGTTCTTC

j_call: TRBJ1-2
v_call: TRBV30
d_call: NA
clone_size: NA
cdr3_aa: CAWTQWGIDYTF
cdr3_nt: TGTGCCTGGACGCAATGGGGAATTGACTACACCTTC

j_call: TRBJ2-1
v_call: TRBV6-2/TRBV6-3
d_call: NA
clone_size: NA
cdr3_aa: CASSYRDDGLNEQFF
cdr3_nt: TGTGCCAGCAGTTACAGGGACGACGGTCTCAATGAGCAGTTCTTC

j_call: TRBJ1-6
v_call: TRBV3-1/TRBV3-2
d_call: TRBD1
clone_size: once
cdr3_aa: CASSPQQGARTPLHF
cdr3_nt: TGTGCCAGCAGCCCCCAACAGGGGGCAAGGACACCCCTCCACTTT

j_call: TRBJ2-1
v_call: TRBV4-3
d_call: NA
clone_size: NA
cdr3_aa: CASSQDLRGYNEQFF
cdr3_nt: TGCGCCAGCAGCCAAGATCTCCGGGGGTACAATGAGCAGTTCTTC